This TCR beta chain was captured by sequencing in a study of blood T cell repertoires in COVID-19. The V and J ends lost 0 bases and 0 bases respectively, with 12 bases between them. Germline values: CDR1 LNHNV, CDR2 YYDKDF (reference sequence). The CDR3 is 16 amino acids. Repertoires were generated with immunoSEQ multiplex PCR, while TCRdb's copy carries only in-frame clones and drops some. The sample carries a few hundred thousand clones, around 88% recorded once. Sequences were obtained from peripheral blood. This sequence joins TRBV15 and TRBJ2-7, with a weak D call TRBD2 (6 bases). The source of this sequence is a young woman who had recovered from COVID-19. The CDR3 DNA follows: TGTGCCACCAGCAGAGATCGGCGGGGCCCCTCCTACGAGCAGTACTTC. Encoded protein: CATSRDRRGPSYEQYF.